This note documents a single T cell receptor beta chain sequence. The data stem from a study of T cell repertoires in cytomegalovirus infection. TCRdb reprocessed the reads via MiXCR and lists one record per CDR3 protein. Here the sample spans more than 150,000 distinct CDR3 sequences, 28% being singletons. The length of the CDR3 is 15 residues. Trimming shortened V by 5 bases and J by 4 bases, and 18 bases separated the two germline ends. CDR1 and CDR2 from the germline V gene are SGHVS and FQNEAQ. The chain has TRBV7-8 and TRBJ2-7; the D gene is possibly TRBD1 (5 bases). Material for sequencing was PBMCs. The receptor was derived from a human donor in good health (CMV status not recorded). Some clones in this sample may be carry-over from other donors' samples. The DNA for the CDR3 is TGTGCCAGCAGCCTACCAGGGCAGGTCGAGTACGAGCAGTACTTC. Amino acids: CASSLPGQVEYEQYF.